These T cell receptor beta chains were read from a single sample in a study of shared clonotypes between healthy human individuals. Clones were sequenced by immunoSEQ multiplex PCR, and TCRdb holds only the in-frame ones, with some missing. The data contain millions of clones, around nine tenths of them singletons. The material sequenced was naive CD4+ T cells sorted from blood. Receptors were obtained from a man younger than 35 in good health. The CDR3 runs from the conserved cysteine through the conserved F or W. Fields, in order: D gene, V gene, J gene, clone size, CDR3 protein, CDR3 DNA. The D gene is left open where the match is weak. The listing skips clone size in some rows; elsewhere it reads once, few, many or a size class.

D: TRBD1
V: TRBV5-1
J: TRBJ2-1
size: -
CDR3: CASSFRIQGVDEQFF
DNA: TGCGCCAGCAGCTTCCGGATACAGGGGGTTGATGAGCAGTTCTTC

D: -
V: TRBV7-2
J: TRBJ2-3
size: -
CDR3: CASKSGWGLTTDTQYF
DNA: TGTGCCAGCAAATCGGGGTGGGGACTTACCACAGATACGCAGTATTTT

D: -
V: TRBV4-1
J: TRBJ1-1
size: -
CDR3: CASSQGSLLTGDTEAFF
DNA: TGCGCCAGCAGCCAAGGTTCACTTCTGACAGGCGACACTGAAGCTTTCTTT

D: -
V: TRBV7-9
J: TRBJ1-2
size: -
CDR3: CASSLKPGGYTF
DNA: TGTGCCAGCAGCTTAAAACCAGGAGGCTACACCTTC

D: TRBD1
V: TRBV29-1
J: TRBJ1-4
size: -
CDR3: CSVLRRDRKFGTNEKLFF
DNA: TGCAGCGTCTTAAGGCGGGACAGGAAGTTTGGGACTAATGAAAAACTGTTTTTT

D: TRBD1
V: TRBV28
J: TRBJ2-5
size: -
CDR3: CASSQMTGGKETQYF
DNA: TGTGCCAGCAGTCAAATGACAGGGGGTAAGGAGACCCAGTACTTC

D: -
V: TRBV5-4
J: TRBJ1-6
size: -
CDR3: CASSVGSGLNSPLHF
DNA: TGTGCCAGCAGCGTGGGGTCAGGGCTTAATTCACCCCTCCACTTT

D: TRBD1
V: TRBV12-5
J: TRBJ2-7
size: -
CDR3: CASGLVLGTETYEQYF
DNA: TGTGCTAGTGGTTTGGTACTCGGGACAGAGACCTACGAGCAGTACTTC

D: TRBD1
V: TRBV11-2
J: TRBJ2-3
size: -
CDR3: CASSPTGSRTDTQYF
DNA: TGTGCCAGCAGCCCGACAGGGTCGAGGACAGATACGCAGTATTTT

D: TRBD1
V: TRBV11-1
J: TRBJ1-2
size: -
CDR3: CASSSGQGKTNYGYTF
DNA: TGTGCCAGCAGCTCCGGACAGGGGAAAACTAACTATGGCTACACCTTC

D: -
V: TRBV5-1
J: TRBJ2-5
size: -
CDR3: CASSLGAGLQETQYF
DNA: TGCGCCAGCAGCTTGGGGGCCGGCCTCCAAGAGACCCAGTACTTC

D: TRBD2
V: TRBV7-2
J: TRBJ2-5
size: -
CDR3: CASSFAGLAEETQYF
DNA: TGTGCCAGCAGCTTCGCGGGACTAGCGGAAGAGACCCAGTACTTC

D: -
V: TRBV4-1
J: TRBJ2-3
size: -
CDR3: CASSQETDTQYF
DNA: TGCGCCAGCAGCCAAGAAACAGATACGCAGTATTTT

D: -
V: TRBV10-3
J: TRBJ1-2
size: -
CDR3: CAISELYGYTF
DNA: TGTGCCATCAGTGAGCTATATGGCTACACCTTC

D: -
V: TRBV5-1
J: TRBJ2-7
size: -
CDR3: CASSFAGIYEQYF
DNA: TGCGCCAGCAGCTTTGCAGGGATCTATGAGCAGTACTTC

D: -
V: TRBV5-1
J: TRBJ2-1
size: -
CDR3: CASRGGSSNNEQFF
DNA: TGCGCCAGTAGAGGAGGGAGTTCTAACAATGAGCAGTTCTTC

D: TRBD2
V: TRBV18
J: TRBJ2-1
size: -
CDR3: CASSPLAGGNNEQFF
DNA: TGTGCCAGCTCACCACTAGCGGGGGGCAACAATGAGCAGTTCTTC

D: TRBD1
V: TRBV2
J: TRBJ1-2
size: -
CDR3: CASSPRLQGDRTF
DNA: TGTGCCAGCAGTCCCCGGCTACAGGGGGACAGAACCTTC

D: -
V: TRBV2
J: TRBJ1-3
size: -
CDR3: CASSADQTGGNTIYF
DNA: TGTGCCAGCAGTGCCGATCAGACAGGCGGAAACACCATATATTTT

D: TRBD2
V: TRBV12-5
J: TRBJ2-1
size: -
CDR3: CASGLVLGTSGSSYNEQFF
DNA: TGTGCTAGTGGTTTGGTCCTCGGGACTAGCGGAAGCTCCTACAATGAGCAGTTCTTC

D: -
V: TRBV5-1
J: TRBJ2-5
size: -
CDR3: CASSLEGDSSPRGQYF
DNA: TGCGCCAGCAGCTTGGAGGGTGACAGCTCGCCCCGAGGCCAGTACTTC

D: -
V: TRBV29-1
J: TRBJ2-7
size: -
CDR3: CSVFDISYEQYF
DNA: TGCAGCGTTTTTGACATTTCCTACGAGCAGTACTTC

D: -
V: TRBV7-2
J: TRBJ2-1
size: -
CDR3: CASSFGRYNEQFF
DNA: TGTGCCAGCAGCTTTGGACGCTACAATGAGCAGTTCTTC

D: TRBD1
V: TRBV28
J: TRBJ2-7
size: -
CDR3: CASGDRGLSYEQYF
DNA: TGTGCCAGCGGTGACAGGGGCCTCTCCTACGAGCAGTACTTC

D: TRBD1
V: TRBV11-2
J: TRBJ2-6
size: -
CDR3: CASSFGTGTGYTGANVLTF
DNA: TGTGCCAGCAGCTTCGGAACCGGGACAGGTTATACTGGGGCCAACGTCCTGACTTTC

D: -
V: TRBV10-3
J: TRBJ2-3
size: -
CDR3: CAISDVLAAKDTQYF
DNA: TGTGCCATCAGTGACGTCTTAGCGGCTAAAGATACGCAGTATTTT

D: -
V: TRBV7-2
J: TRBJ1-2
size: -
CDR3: CASSPSLWGFNYGYTF
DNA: TGTGCCAGCAGCCCCTCCCTGTGGGGGTTTAACTATGGCTACACCTTC

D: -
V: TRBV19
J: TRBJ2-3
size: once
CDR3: CASPETGPLTDTQYF
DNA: TGTGCCAGTCCCGAGACGGGACCGCTTACAGATACGCAGTATTTT

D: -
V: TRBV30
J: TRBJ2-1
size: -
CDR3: CAWSGTWGTGNEQFF
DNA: TGTGCCTGGAGCGGTACGTGGGGGACGGGCAATGAGCAGTTCTTC

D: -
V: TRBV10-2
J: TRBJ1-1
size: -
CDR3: CATLTDLMNTEAFF
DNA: TGCGCCACCTTGACAGACTTAATGAACACTGAAGCTTTCTTT

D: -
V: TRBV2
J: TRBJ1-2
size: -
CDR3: CASNLLEGYTF
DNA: TGTGCCAGCAATCTCCTGGAGGGCTACACCTTC

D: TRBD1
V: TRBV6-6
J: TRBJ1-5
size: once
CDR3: CASSTGDHQPQHF
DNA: TGTGCCAGCAGTACAGGGGATCATCAGCCCCAGCATTTT

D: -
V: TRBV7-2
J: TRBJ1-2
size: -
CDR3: CASSYYNSGYTF
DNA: TGTGCCAGCAGCTATTACAACAGTGGCTACACCTTC

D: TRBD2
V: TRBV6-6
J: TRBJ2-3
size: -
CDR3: CASSRTSGATDTQYF
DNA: TGTGCCAGCAGTCGGACTAGCGGGGCCACAGATACGCAGTATTTT

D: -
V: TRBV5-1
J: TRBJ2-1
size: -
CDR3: CASSLEGDSYNEQFF
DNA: TGCGCCAGCAGCTTGGAAGGGGACTCCTACAATGAGCAGTTCTTC

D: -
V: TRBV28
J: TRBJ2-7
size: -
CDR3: CASSLGGTWPYEQYF
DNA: TGTGCCAGCAGTTTAGGGGGTACATGGCCCTACGAGCAGTACTTC

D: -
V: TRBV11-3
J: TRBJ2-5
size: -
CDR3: CASSQDRQETQYF
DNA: TGTGCCAGCAGTCAAGACAGGCAAGAGACCCAGTACTTC

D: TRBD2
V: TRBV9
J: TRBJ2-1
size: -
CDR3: CASSVWTRDNEQFF
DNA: TGTGCCAGCAGCGTATGGACTAGGGACAATGAGCAGTTCTTC

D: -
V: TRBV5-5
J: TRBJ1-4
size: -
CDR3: CASSLGSSNEKLFF
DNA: TGTGCCAGCAGCTTGGGATCATCTAATGAAAAACTGTTTTTT

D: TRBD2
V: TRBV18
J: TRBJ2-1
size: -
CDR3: CASSPPGLAGGQGEQFF
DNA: TGTGCCAGCTCACCCCCCGGGCTAGCGGGGGGGCAAGGTGAGCAGTTCTTC

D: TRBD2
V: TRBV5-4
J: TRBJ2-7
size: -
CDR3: CASSLLAGGSYEQYF
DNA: TGTGCCAGCAGCTTGCTAGCGGGAGGATCCTACGAGCAGTACTTC

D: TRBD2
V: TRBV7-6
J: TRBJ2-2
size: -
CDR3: CASSLPIAGVNTGELFF
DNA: TGTGCCAGCAGCTTACCCATAGCGGGAGTTAACACCGGGGAGCTGTTTTTT

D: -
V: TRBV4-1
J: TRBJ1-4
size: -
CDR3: CASSRTGATNEKLFF
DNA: TGCGCCAGCAGCCGGACGGGAGCAACTAATGAAAAACTGTTTTTT

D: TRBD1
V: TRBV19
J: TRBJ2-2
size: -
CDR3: CASRMTGAPKNTGELFF
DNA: TGTGCCAGTAGGATGACAGGGGCACCCAAGAACACCGGGGAGCTGTTTTTT

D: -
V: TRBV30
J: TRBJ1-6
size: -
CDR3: CAWSRDRTSSYNSPLHF
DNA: TGTGCCTGGAGTAGGGACCGGACGAGCTCCTATAATTCACCCCTCCACTTT

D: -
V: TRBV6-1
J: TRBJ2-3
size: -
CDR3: CASTEGGLGTDTQYF
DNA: TGTGCCAGCACCGAAGGAGGTCTAGGGACAGATACGCAGTATTTT

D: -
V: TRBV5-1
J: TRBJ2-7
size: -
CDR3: CASSLAGSDFYEQYF
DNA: TGCGCCAGCAGCTTGGCCGGGTCCGATTTTTACGAGCAGTACTTC

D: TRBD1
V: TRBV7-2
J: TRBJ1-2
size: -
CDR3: CASSSWTGEYGNGYTF
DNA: TGTGCCAGCAGCTCCTGGACAGGGGAGTATGGGAATGGCTACACCTTC

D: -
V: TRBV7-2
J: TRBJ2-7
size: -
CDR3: CASSLGGLGYEQYF
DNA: TGTGCCAGCAGCTTAGGAGGGTTAGGCTACGAGCAGTACTTC

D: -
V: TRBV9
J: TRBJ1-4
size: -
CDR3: CASSVGSATNEKLFF
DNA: TGTGCCAGCAGCGTAGGATCCGCAACTAATGAAAAACTGTTTTTT

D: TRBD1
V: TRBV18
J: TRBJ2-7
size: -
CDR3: CASSPTGVRSYEQYF
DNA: TGTGCCAGCTCGCCTACAGGGGTAAGGAGCTACGAGCAGTACTTC

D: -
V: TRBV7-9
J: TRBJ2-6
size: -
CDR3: CASSFVAGLGPSGANVLTF
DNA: TGTGCCAGCAGCTTTGTTGCGGGACTCGGTCCCTCTGGGGCCAACGTCCTGACTTTC

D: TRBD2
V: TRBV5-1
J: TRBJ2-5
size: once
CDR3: CASSLFGGGAGIETQYF
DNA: TGCGCCAGCAGCTTATTCGGCGGGGGGGCCGGTATAGAGACCCAGTACTTC

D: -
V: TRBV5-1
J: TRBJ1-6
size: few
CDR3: CASSLGRGRADNSPLHF
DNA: TGCGCCAGCAGCTTGGGGAGGGGCAGGGCCGATAATTCACCCCTCCACTTT

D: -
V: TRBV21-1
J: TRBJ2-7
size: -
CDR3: CASSKARISGRACAYEQYF
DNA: TGTGCCAGCAGCAAAGCGCGTATTAGCGGGAGGGCCTGCGCCTACGAGCAGTACTTC